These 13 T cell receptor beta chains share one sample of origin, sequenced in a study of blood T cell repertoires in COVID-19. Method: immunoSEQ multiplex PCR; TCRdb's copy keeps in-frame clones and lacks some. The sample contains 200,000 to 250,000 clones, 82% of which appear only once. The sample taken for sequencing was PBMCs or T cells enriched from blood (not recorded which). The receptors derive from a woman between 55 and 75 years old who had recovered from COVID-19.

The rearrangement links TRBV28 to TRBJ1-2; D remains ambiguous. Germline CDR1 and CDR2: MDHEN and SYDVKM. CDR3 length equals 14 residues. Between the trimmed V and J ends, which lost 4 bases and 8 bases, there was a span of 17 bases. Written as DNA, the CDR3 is TGTGCCAGCAGTTCAACGACTGGGTCTGCGGGCTACACCTTC. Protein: CASSSTTGSAGYTF.

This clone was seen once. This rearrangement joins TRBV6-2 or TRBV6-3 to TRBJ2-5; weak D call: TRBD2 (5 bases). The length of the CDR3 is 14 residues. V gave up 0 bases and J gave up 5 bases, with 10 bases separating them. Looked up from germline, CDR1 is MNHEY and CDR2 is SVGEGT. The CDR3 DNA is TGTGCCAGCAGTTACTCAGGGAGAGGTGAGACCCAGTACTTC. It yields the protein CASSYSGRGETQYF.

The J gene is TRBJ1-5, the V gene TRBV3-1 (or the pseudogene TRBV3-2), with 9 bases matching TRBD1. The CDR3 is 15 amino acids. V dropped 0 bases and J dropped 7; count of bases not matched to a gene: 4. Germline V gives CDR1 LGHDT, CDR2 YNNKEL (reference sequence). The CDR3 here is CASSQEGQGGQPQHF. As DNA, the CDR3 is TGTGCCAGCAGCCAAGAGGGACAGGGAGGGCAGCCCCAGCATTTT.

The CDR3 DNA follows: TGTGCCAGCAGCCAGGACAGGGTTTCTCGGGGAAATGAGCAGTTCTTC. It is translated as CASSQDRVSRGNEQFF. The chain joins TRBV7-9 to TRBJ2-1; 8 bases align to TRBD1. Losses at the gene ends were 5 bases for V and 7 bases for J; bases not matched to a gene: 13. The CDR3 has 16 residues. Germline assignment: CDR1 SEHNR and CDR2 FQNEAQ (reference sequence).

In DNA form, the CDR3 reads TGTGCCAGCAGCTTAGGTCTCAGATCAACTAATGAAAAACTGTTTTTT. It translates to CASSLGLRSTNEKLFF. The chain recombines TRBV11-2 with TRBJ1-4, with no clear D. CDR1 and CDR2 from the germline V gene are SGHAT and FQNNGV. The CDR3 covers 16 residues. The V end lost 1 base, the J end lost 0 bases, and 9 bases lay between the germline ends.

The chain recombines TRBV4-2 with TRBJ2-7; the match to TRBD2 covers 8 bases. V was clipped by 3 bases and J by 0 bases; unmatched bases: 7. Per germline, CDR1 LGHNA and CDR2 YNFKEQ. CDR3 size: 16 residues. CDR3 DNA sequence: TGTGCCAGCAGCCAGACCGGGACTAGTATCTCCTACGAGCAGTACTTC. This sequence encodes CASSQTGTSISYEQYF.

CDR3: CASSSARVYGYTF. CDR3 coding DNA: TGTGCCAGCAGTTCAGCCAGGGTCTATGGCTACACCTTC. The rearrangement joins TRBV12-3 or TRBV12-4 to TRBJ1-2; possible D gene TRBD1, 5 bases. This CDR3 has 13 residues. The ends were cut back, 4 bases at V and 4 bases at J, with 10 bases in the middle.

CDR3: CASSYSGLAAQISYEQYF. The CDR3 coding sequence is TGTGCCAGCAGTTACTCGGGACTAGCGGCGCAAATCTCCTACGAGCAGTACTTC. The V call is TRBV6-2 or TRBV6-3, the J call TRBJ2-7; 11 nucleotides match TRBD2. The CDR3 runs 18 residues. The ends lost 0 bases at V and 0 bases at J; junction bases unmatched: 7. Germline assignment: CDR1 MNHEY and CDR2 SVGEGT.

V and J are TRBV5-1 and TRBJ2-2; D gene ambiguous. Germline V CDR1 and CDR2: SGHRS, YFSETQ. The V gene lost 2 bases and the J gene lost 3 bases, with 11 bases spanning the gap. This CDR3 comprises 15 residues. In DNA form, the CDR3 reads TGCGCCAGCAGCTTTGATGGGCTGGACACCGGGGAGCTGTTTTTT. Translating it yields CASSFDGLDTGELFF.

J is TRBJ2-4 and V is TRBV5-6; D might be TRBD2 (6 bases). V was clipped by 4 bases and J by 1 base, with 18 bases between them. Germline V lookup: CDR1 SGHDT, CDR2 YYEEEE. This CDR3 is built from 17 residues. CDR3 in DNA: TGTGCCAGCAGCCCCTCGGCCGGGAGCGGGGCCAAAAACATTCAGTACTTC. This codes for CASSPSAGSGAKNIQYF.

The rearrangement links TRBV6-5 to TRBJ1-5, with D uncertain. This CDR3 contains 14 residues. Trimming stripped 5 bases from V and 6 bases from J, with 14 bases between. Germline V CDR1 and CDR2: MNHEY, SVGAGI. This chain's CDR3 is CASSPGGGRQPQHF. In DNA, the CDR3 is TGTGCCAGCAGTCCAGGCGGAGGGCGTCAGCCCCAGCATTTT.

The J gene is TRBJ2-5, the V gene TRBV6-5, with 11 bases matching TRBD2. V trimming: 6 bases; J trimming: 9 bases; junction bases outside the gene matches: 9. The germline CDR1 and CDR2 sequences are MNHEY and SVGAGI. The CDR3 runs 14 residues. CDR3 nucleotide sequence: TGTGCCAGCAGAACTAGCGGGGGCCAGAGGTCCCAGTACTTC. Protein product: CASRTSGGQRSQYF.

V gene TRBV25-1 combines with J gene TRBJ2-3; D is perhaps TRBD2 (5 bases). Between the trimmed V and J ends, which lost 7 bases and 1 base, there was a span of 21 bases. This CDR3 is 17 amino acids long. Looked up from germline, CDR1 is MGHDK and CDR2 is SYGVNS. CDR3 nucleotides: TGTGCCAGCATTCGGGCTGGCAGCGTGGGAGGCACAGATACGCAGTATTTT. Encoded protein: CASIRAGSVGGTDTQYF.